This TCR beta chain was profiled in a study of human T cells and chemical hapten exposure (dated by TCRdb to about 2021). Broadly, across the study: For sensitization, 2% DPC in acetone was applied to a 2 cm by 2 cm area of upper inner arm skin. In alopecia patients, the study followed how the peripheral blood TCR repertoire changed in vivo over primary and secondary sensitization to diphenylcyclopropenone (DPC), a hapten. Alopecia areata with under or over 50% scalp involvement, alopecia totalis and alopecia universalis were represented in the patient cohort, which was mostly female. Weekly therapeutic DPC doses were additionally applied to the scalp of patients throughout the roughly 25-week study period. The libraries were sequenced as a pool, and the TCR yield per sample differed mostly because of small variations in library volumes within the pool. Blood samples were taken from patients before sensitization (week 0) and then at 2, 6 and about 24 weeks after DPC sensitization. Blood for TCR sequencing was provided by twenty-nine alopecia patients at one to four time points (pre-sensitization, 2, 6 and 24 weeks). Patch testing was done on the upper back using Finn chambers containing 0.01% DPC, and results were scored after 6 days according to International Contact Dermatitis Research Group standards.

Trimming costs V 4 bases and J 7 bases, and their ends lie 8 bases apart. CDR1 KGHSH and CDR2 LQKENI are derived from the germline V gene. The CDR3 numbers 13 residues from cysteine through phenylalanine. The kept DNA is CDR3 alone, 39 bases in frame from the first base. The table lists this clonotype with many counts. It lacks a known antigen. Within one base of it there is no much larger clone, and no base qualities were kept. What the research found in general, with its limitations: All patients had alopecia, a presumed autoimmune disease, so their immune response might differ from that of healthy individuals. Compared with pre-sensitization or healthy control sets, expanded TCRs formed significantly more large CDR3 similarity clusters, which is consistent with antigen-driven responses. Repeated subsampling changed both the strength of the expansion versus patch-test correlation and the threshold at which the correlation became significant. No change with DPC sensitization was found in the number of TCRs above 1 in 1000 frequency, and no evidence of global repertoire structure alterations was found. Patch test score was positively correlated with the number of PT1 expanded TCRs, with significance at thresholds 8, 16 and 32 but not at 4.

Library construction relied on RACE. The data were produced on a NextSeq 500. During library preparation, unique molecular identifiers were attached to individual cDNA molecules so that TCRs could be counted quantitatively and reproducibly. From each blood RNA sample, both TCR alpha and TCR beta chains were sequenced. The original methods were these. The median number of TCRs per sample was 95,638, ranging from 23,224 to 690,600. V, J and CDR3 annotation of the TCR reads was carried out using the Decombinator software suite. To make PS versus PT1 abundance plots, every sample was subsampled to the same number of TCRs (28,000). TCRs were defined as expanded if absent before sensitization and observed at least eight times at the 2-week time point. TCRdb reworked the public reads: Q25 trimming with fastp, MiXCR clone assembly, productive beta chains retained. Under each unique CDR3 protein, matching rows form one entry showing the most common genes and DNA. The V and J calls follow TCRdb's processing rather than the paper's. Within this sample are just over 80,000 distinct CDR3 sequences, with approximately 12% of them counted one time only. Roughly 4.2% of the sample is held by the ten biggest clonotypes.

The sample's time point label, in plain terms: patch test 1, 2 weeks after DPC sensitization. Sample treatment or condition, as interpreted from the label and publication: therapeutic diphenylcyclopropenone sensitization with weekly scalp DPC. At every patch-test visit, the blood draw took place before the patch test was put on. Patients were considered eligible if aged 18 to 70, diagnosed with alopecia and deemed suitable for DPC therapy, and patients were excluded if pregnant. Total RNA was extracted from unfractionated whole blood collected in Tempus Blood RNA tubes. The sequence came from a woman between 50 and 59 years old with alopecia areata. Some clones in this sample may be carry-over from other donors' samples. Recombination joined TRBV18 with TRBJ1-6, with the D gene uncertain. The source material was whole blood, sampled in connection with sensitization to the hapten diphenylcyclopropenone (DPC). The nucleotide sequence reads TGTGCCAGCTCACTTCAGGTGAATTCACCCCTCCACTTT. It codes for CASSLQVNSPLHF.